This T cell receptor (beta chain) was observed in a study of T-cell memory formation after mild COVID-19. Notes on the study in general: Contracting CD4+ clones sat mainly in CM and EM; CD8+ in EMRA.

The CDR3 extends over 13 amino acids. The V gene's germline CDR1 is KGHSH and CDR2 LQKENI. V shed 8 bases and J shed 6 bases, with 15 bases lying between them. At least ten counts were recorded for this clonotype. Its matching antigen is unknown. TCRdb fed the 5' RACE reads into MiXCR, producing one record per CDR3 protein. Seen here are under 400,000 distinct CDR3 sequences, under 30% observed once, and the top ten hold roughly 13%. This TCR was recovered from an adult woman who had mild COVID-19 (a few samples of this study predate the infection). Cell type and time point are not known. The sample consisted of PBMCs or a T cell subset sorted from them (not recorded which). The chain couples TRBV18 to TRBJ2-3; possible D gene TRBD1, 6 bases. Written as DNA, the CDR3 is TGTGCCAGCAGCCTACAGGGCGTGGATACGCAGTATTTT. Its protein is CASSLQGVDTQYF.